The 30 T cell receptor beta chains reported below all come from one sample, sequenced in a study of response to subunit inactivated influenza vaccine. From the RT-PCR reads, TCRdb called clonotypes with MiXCR, one entry per CDR3 protein. The sample includes roughly 290,000 distinct CDR3 sequences, 21% of them seen just once. The input for sequencing was PBMCs from blood, taken less than 22 months after vaccination. The receptors shown here come from a man between 50 and 75 years old who received an inactivated influenza vaccine.

This clonotype was seen at least ten times. The chain recombines TRBV20-1 with TRBJ1-1; tentatively, D is TRBD1 (6 bases). The length of the CDR3 is 12 residues. Trimming left V 2 bases short and J 4 bases short, with 8 bases between. Looked up from germline, CDR1 is DFQATT and CDR2 is SNEGSKA (reference sequence). The CDR3 coding sequence is TGCAGTGCTAGACAGGGGCCCACTGAAGCTTTCTTT. Protein sequence: CSARQGPTEAFF.

The rearrangement links TRBV19 to TRBJ1-5; D perhaps matches TRBD1 (5 bases). The germline gives CDR1 LNHDA, CDR2 SQIVND (reference sequence). V shed 3 bases and J shed 0 bases, with 15 bases lying between them. There are 17 residues in the CDR3. In DNA form, the CDR3 reads TGTGCCAGTAGTATTTGGGGACGGGGCAGTAGCAATCAGCCCCAGCATTTT. Translating gives CASSIWGRGSSNQPQHF.

The chain employs TRBV12-3 or TRBV12-4 and TRBJ1-1, with TRBD1 identical over 7 bases. The CDR3 loop spans 17 amino acids. Trimming removed 3 bases from V and 2 bases from J; junction bases left unmatched: 12. Here the CDR3 reads CASSFYGGTALNTEAFF. For the CDR3, the DNA is TGTGCCAGCAGTTTTTATGGAGGGACAGCCTTAAACACTGAAGCTTTCTTT.

The chain employs TRBV24-1 and TRBJ1-2, with a tentative D call TRBD1 (6 bases). In germline, CDR1 is KGHDR, CDR2 SFDVKD. The CDR3 is 14 residues long. V was shortened by 4 bases and J by 4 bases, with 12 bases between the two germline ends. The CDR3 loop reads CATSDVQGGYGYTF. The CDR3 DNA sequence: TGTGCCACCAGTGACGTACAGGGCGGCTATGGCTACACCTTC.

This chain uses TRBV6-1 with TRBJ2-2, with TRBD2 identical over 9 bases. The germline V gene encodes CDR1 MNHNS and CDR2 SASEGT. Trimming removed 7 bases from V and 1 base from J; junction bases left unmatched: 4. The CDR3 runs 15 residues. CDR3 sequence: CASKSSGGNTGELFF. CDR3 coding DNA: TGTGCCAGCAAAAGTAGCGGGGGGAACACCGGGGAGCTGTTTTTT.

V and J are TRBV3-1 and TRBJ2-2; D perhaps matches TRBD1 (5 bases). CDR1 LGHDT and CDR2 YNNKEL come from the germline V gene (reference sequence). The CDR3 totals 16 residues. V was pared by 1 base and J by 4 bases, with 13 bases between. CDR3 nucleotides: TGTGCCAGCAGCCAAGGAGGACACTTCACCACCGGGGAGCTGTTTTTT. This translates into CASSQGGHFTTGELFF.

This clonotype was seen at least ten times. This chain uses TRBV20-1 with TRBJ1-5, with D possibly TRBD1 on 6 matching bases. Trimming left V 6 bases short and J 0 bases short, with 18 bases between. Looked up from germline, CDR1 is DFQATT and CDR2 is SNEGSKA (reference sequence). This CDR3 has 16 amino acids. The CDR3 DNA reads as TGCAGTGCCCGAACTGGACAGACTAATAGCAATCAGCCCCAGCATTTT. This codes for CSARTGQTNSNQPQHF.

In its sample, this clonotype was seen a few times. This chain links TRBV27 with TRBJ1-2; no firm D call. The germline V and J ends were trimmed by 4 bases and 7 bases, with 16 bases remaining between them. This CDR3 has 14 amino acids. Looked up from germline, CDR1 is MNHEY and CDR2 is SMNVEV (reference sequence). The CDR3 DNA is TGTGCCAGCAGTTATGGGCCAGGCGGAGGTGGCTACACCTTC. Protein: CASSYGPGGGGYTF.

This chain joins TRBV29-1 and TRBJ1-2; D is uncertain. The CDR3 has 14 residues. CDR1 is SQVTM, CDR2 ANQGSEA, per germline. The V end lost 6 bases, the J end lost 7 bases, and 21 bases lay between the germline ends. Here the CDR3 reads CSVPAMLGFSGYTF. In nucleotides, the CDR3 is TGCAGCGTGCCCGCCATGTTGGGCTTCTCTGGCTACACCTTC.

This clonotype was seen at least ten times. This chain links TRBV27 with TRBJ1-1; a possible D gene is TRBD1 (5 bases). There are 15 residues in the CDR3. V was shortened by 0 bases and J by 4 bases, with 12 bases between the two germline ends. Germline V gene data show CDR1 as MNHEY and CDR2 as SMNVEV (reference sequence). CDR3 nucleotides: TGTGCCAGCAGTTTATCGGGGTCAGGGAGCACTGAAGCTTTCTTT. It yields the protein CASSLSGSGSTEAFF.

The CDR3 DNA is TGCAGTGCTAGTAGGGGGCAAGGGCAGCCCCAGCATTTT. Translating it yields CSASRGQGQPQHF. The chain carries TRBV20-1 and TRBJ1-5; 7 nucleotides match TRBD1. Looked up from germline, CDR1 is DFQATT and CDR2 is SNEGSKA (reference sequence). Trimming at V came to 3 bases and at J to 7 bases, leaving 6 bases not matched to a gene. The CDR3 length is 13 residues.

This clonotype was seen more than once but under ten times. The chain uses TRBV4-1 and TRBJ2-1, with D maybe TRBD1 (6 bases). The CDR3 totals 13 residues. Germline V gives CDR1 MGHRA, CDR2 YSYEKL. Deletions cut 1 base from V and 6 bases from J, with 7 bases between. The CDR3 DNA is TGCGCCAGCAGCCAAGGGACAGTCAATGAGCAGTTCTTC. Residues: CASSQGTVNEQFF.

In its sample, this clonotype was seen many times. This sequence joins TRBV20-1 and TRBJ2-4; D possibly uses TRBD1 or TRBD2 (6 bases each). With 3 bases removed from V and 7 bases from J, the gap between germline ends came to 16 bases. The CDR3 has 14 amino acids. CDR1 and CDR2 (germline): DFQATT, SNEGSKA (reference sequence). The CDR3 nucleotides are TGCAGTGCTAGCGACATGGGGGGCCCTAACATTCAGTACTTC. Translation gives CSASDMGGPNIQYF.

This chain joins TRBV28 and TRBJ2-1; the match to TRBD2 covers 13 bases. The junction had 13 bases not matched to a gene; V was cut back by 7 bases and J by 4 bases. The CDR3 sequence is 18 residues long. CDR1 is MDHEN and CDR2 is SYDVKM in the germline V gene. This CDR3 is CASKPSPVLAGGYNEQFF. The CDR3 coding sequence is TGTGCCAGCAAGCCTAGCCCGGTACTAGCGGGAGGGTACAATGAGCAGTTCTTC. The complete variable domain, with remaining parts taken from reference TRBV28 and TRBJ2-1, reads DVKVTQSSRYLVKRTGEKVFLECVQDMDHENMFWYRQDPGLGLRLIYFSYDVKMKEKGDIPEGYSVSREKKERFSLILESASTNQTSMYLCASKPSPVLAGGYNEQFFGPGTRLTVL.

This clonotype was seen a few times. The V call is TRBV20-1, the J call TRBJ1-5, with D maybe TRBD1 (6 bases). Trimming left V 5 bases short and J 7 bases short, with 18 bases between. Per germline, CDR1 DFQATT and CDR2 SNEGSKA (reference sequence). The CDR3 contains 14 residues. The CDR3 here is CSAFEGDAQQPQHF. In nucleotides, the CDR3 is TGCAGTGCTTTCGAGGGGGATGCCCAACAGCCCCAGCATTTT.

The chain combines TRBV19 with TRBJ1-2; D perhaps matches TRBD1 (6 bases). The germline gives CDR1 LNHDA, CDR2 SQIVND (reference sequence). Trimming stripped 3 bases from V and 7 bases from J, with 12 bases between. This CDR3 has 13 amino acids. CDR3 DNA sequence: TGTGCCAGTAGTATGCAGGGGAGAGGTGGCTACACCTTC. It codes for CASSMQGRGGYTF. The variable domain in full, with the rest retrieved from reference TRBV19 and TRBJ1-2, is DGGITQSPKYLFRKEGQNVTLSCEQNLNHDAMYWYRQDPGQGLRLIYYSQIVNDFQKGDIAEGYSVSREKKESFPLTVTSAQKNPTAFYLCASSMQGRGGYTFGSGTRLTVV.

The sample holds many counts of this clonotype. The V and J genes are TRBV20-1 and TRBJ1-5; D not certain. The ends were cut back, 4 bases at V and 1 base at J, with 5 bases in the middle. The germline V gene encodes CDR1 DFQATT and CDR2 SNEGSKA (reference sequence). The CDR3 loop spans 12 amino acids. The CDR3 here is CSAIGSNQPQHF. The CDR3 DNA sequence: TGCAGTGCTATAGGGAGCAATCAGCCCCAGCATTTT.

The chain uses TRBV20-1 and TRBJ2-1, with 13 nucleotides matching TRBD2. The germline V gene encodes CDR1 DFQATT and CDR2 SNEGSKA (reference sequence). J lost 4 bases, V lost 7 bases, and 4 bases had no gene match. There are 14 residues in the CDR3. CDR3 in amino acids: CSVATSGGYNEQFF. CDR3 DNA: TGCAGTGTTGCGACTAGCGGGGGGTACAATGAGCAGTTCTTC.

This rearrangement joins TRBV25-1 to TRBJ1-6; D is unclear. Per the germline V gene, CDR1 is MGHDK and CDR2 is SYGVNS. The CDR3 runs 13 residues. V lost 7 bases and J lost 7, with 11 bases in between. The CDR3 coding sequence is TGTGCCAGCAAATCATCGGAAAATTCACCCCTCCACTTT. Amino acid sequence: CASKSSENSPLHF.

The V and J genes are TRBV11-2 and TRBJ2-3, with D maybe TRBD1 (6 bases). Germline-derived CDR1 and CDR2 are SGHAT and FQNNGV. The CDR3 has 20 residues. V lost 0 bases, J lost 2 bases, and 24 bases lay in between. CDR3 DNA sequence: TGTGCCAGCAGCTTAGAAAACGCCGCAAATCTCAGGGGTTACACAGATACGCAGTATTTT. Its protein is CASSLENAANLRGYTDTQYF.

This clonotype turned up a few times. The chain recombines TRBV20-1 with TRBJ1-5; D is possibly TRBD1 (5 bases). Germline assignment: CDR1 DFQATT and CDR2 SNEGSKA (reference sequence). The CDR3 has 15 residues. V lost 3 bases, J lost 5 bases, and 17 bases lay in between. In DNA form, the CDR3 reads TGCAGTGCTAGTCCATTCAGGGTCCTGGATCAGCCCCAGCATTTT. Its protein product is CSASPFRVLDQPQHF.

In this sample, this clonotype turned up many times. J is TRBJ1-2 and V is TRBV6-1; D is undetermined. The CDR3 is made up of 15 amino acids. Looked up from germline, CDR1 is MNHNS and CDR2 is SASEGT. The V end was cut by 6 bases, the J end by 2 bases, with 16 bases between. CDR3 protein: CASRPYGTLNYGYTF. The CDR3 nucleotides read TGTGCCAGCAGACCCTACGGTACACTGAACTATGGCTACACCTTC.

This chain joins TRBV4-3 and TRBJ2-1, with 7 bases fitting TRBD2. This CDR3 comprises 15 residues. Germline V lookup: CDR1 LGHNA, CDR2 YSLEER. V gave up 0 bases and J gave up 9 bases; unmatched junction bases: 8. For the CDR3, the DNA is TGCGCCAGCAGCCAAGAAGTGGGGGGGTTTAGTGAGCAGTTCTTC. Translated, it gives CASSQEVGGFSEQFF.

The chain carries TRBV20-1 and TRBJ2-3; the match to TRBD1 covers 8 bases. The length of the CDR3 is 15 residues. In germline, CDR1 is DFQATT, CDR2 SNEGSKA (reference sequence). Trimming at V came to 0 bases and at J to 4 bases, leaving 6 bases not matched to a gene. CDR3 residues: CSARDARGQADTQYF. As DNA, the CDR3 is TGCAGTGCTAGAGATGCCAGGGGGCAAGCAGATACGCAGTATTTT.

The chain recombines TRBV20-1 with TRBJ2-5; no clear D gene. CDR3 length equals 13 residues. V was cut by 0 bases and J by 5 bases, with 10 bases left in between. Germline V gene lookup returns CDR1 DFQATT and CDR2 SNEGSKA (reference sequence). In DNA form, the CDR3 reads TGCAGTGCTAGAGATGACGATAGGGAGACCCAGTACTTC. Translating gives CSARDDDRETQYF.

This clonotype was picked up a small number of times. V gene TRBV4-2 combines with J gene TRBJ1-5; D unclear. This CDR3 has 15 amino acids. The V end was cut by 0 bases, the J end by 4 bases, with 10 bases between. CDR1 and CDR2 (germline): LGHNA, YNFKEQ. The DNA for the CDR3 is TGTGCCAGCAGCCAAGAGACGGCGGGAAATCAGCCCCAGCATTTT. It specifies CASSQETAGNQPQHF.

This clonotype was observed at least ten times. The CDR3 protein is CSSRDGNQPQHF. In DNA form, the CDR3 reads TGCAGCTCCCGGGACGGCAATCAGCCCCAGCATTTT. The V gene is TRBV29-1, the J gene TRBJ1-5; weak D call: TRBD1 (5 bases). V shed 8 bases and J shed 2 bases, with 10 bases lying between them. Germline lookup yields CDR1 SQVTM and CDR2 ANQGSEA. The CDR3 is made up of 12 amino acids.

The chain recombines TRBV2 with TRBJ2-5; either TRBD1 or TRBD2 may supply D (5 bases each). CDR3 size: 16 residues. Trimming stripped 0 bases from V and 5 bases from J, with 16 bases between. Germline V gene sequence: CDR1 SNHLY, CDR2 FYNNEI. The CDR3 region has the DNA TGTGCCAGCAGTGAAGCTTATGTGAGGGGAAGGGAGACCCAGTACTTC. This gives the protein CASSEAYVRGRETQYF.

J is TRBJ1-6 and V is TRBV19; maybe TRBD1 (5 bases). This CDR3 comprises 15 residues. The germline V gene encodes CDR1 LNHDA and CDR2 SQIVND (reference sequence). The ends were cut back, 7 bases at V and 5 bases at J, with 15 bases in the middle. CDR3: CASTRAGVDNSPLHF. CDR3 DNA sequence: TGTGCCAGTACTCGCGCGGGGGTCGATAATTCACCCCTCCACTTT.

A remark on this clonotype: Mismatch with germline at one junction end may stem from a read error. This sequence joins TRBV7-9 and TRBJ2-7; TRBD2 aligns across 7 bases. The CDR3 is 14 residues long. Germline loops: CDR1 SEHNR, CDR2 FQNEAQ (reference sequence). CDR3 amino acids: CAGSLGPGRNEQYF. Written as DNA, the CDR3 is TGTGCCGGCAGCCTCGGTCCCGGGAGGAACGAGCAGTACTTC.